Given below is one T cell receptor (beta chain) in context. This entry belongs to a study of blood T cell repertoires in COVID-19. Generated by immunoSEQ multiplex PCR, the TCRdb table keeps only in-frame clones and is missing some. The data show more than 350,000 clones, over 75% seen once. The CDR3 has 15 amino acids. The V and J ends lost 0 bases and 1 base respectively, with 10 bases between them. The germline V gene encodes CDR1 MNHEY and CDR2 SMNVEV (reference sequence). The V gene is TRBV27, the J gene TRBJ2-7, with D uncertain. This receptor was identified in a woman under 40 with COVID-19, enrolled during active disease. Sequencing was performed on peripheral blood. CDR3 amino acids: CASSLSVEPSYEQYF. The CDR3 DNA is TGTGCCAGCAGTTTATCGGTGGAGCCGTCCTACGAGCAGTACTTC.